This TCR beta chain originates from a study of cytomegalovirus exposure and HLA in healthy donors. This clone was detected a few times. Primers for the PCR totalled 60 Vbeta and 13 Jbeta. The protocol was immunoSEQ multiplex PCR, while the TCRdb copy is restricted to in-frame clones and leaves out a portion. The sample yields 130,000 to 150,000 clones, roughly 9.4% seen once. CDR3 length: 16 amino acids. Per germline, CDR1 SGDLS and CDR2 YYNGEE. The V segment lost 3 bases and the J segment 3 bases; nucleotides outside the gene matches: 6. What was sequenced was PBMCs. The clonotype originates from a male donor in good health and CMV-seronegative. The rearrangement uses TRBV9 and TRBJ1-5, with 10 bases lining up with TRBD1. This CDR3 is CASSAGTGAYNQPQHF. In DNA form, the CDR3 reads TGTGCCAGCAGCGCCGGGACAGGGGCATACAATCAGCCCCAGCATTTT. Using reference TRBV9 and TRBJ1-5 for the parts outside the CDR3, the full variable domain is DSGVTQTPKHLITATGQRVTLRCSPRSGDLSVYWYQQSLDQGLQFLIQYYNGEERAKGNILERFSAQQFPDLHSELNLSSLELGDSALYFCASSAGTGAYNQPQHFGDGTRLSIL.